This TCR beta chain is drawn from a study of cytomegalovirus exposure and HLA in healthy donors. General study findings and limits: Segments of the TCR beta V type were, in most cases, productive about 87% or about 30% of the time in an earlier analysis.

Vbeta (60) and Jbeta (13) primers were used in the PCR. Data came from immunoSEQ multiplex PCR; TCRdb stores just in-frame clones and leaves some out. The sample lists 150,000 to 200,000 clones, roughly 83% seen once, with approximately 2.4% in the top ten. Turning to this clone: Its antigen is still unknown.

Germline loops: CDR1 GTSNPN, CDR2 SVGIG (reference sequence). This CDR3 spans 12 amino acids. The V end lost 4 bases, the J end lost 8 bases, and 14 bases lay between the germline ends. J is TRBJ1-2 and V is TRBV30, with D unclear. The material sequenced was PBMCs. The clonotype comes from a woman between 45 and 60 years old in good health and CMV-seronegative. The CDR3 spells CAWNLREWGYTF. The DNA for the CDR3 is TGTGCCTGGAACCTCCGGGAGTGGGGCTACACCTTC. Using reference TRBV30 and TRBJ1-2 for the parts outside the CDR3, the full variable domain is SQTIHQWPATLVQPVGSPLSLECTVEGTSNPNLYWYRQAAGRGLQLLFYSVGIGQISSEVPQNLSASRPQDRQFILSSKKLLLSDSGFYLCAWNLREWGYTFGSGTRLTVV.